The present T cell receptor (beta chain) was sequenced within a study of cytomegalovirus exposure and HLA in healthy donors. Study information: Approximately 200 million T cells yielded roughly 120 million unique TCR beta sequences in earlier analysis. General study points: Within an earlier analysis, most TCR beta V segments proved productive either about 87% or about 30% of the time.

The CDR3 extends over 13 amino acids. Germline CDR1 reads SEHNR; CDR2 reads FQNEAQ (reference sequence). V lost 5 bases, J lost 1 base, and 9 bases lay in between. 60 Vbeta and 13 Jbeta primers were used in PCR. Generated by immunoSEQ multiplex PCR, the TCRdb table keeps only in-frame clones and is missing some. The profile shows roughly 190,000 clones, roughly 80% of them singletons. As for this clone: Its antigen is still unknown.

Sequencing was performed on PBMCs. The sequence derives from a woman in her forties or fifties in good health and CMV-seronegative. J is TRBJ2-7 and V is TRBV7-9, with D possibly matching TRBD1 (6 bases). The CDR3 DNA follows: TGTGCCAGCAGCCGAGGGGGTTCCTACGAGCAGTACTTC. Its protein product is CASSRGGSYEQYF.